Described below is a single TCR beta chain sequence and its context. The CDR3 length is 14 residues. Trimming removed 0 bases at V and 2 bases at J, with 7 bases between. Germline V gives CDR1 SGDLS, CDR2 YYNGEE. The source of the sample is a study of blood T cell repertoires in COVID-19. Here immunoSEQ multiplex PCR was the method, and the copy in TCRdb shows in-frame clones only, minus some. There are 150,000 to 200,000 clones in the sample; 81% occur only once, and less than 15% lies in the top ten. The origin of this receptor is a woman aged 80 or over with COVID-19, enrolled during active disease. V gene TRBV9 combines with J gene TRBJ2-3; D unclear. Source material: peripheral blood. CDR3 protein: CASSVDSYTDTQYF. Written as DNA, the CDR3 is TGTGCCAGCAGCGTAGACTCGTACACAGATACGCAGTATTTT.